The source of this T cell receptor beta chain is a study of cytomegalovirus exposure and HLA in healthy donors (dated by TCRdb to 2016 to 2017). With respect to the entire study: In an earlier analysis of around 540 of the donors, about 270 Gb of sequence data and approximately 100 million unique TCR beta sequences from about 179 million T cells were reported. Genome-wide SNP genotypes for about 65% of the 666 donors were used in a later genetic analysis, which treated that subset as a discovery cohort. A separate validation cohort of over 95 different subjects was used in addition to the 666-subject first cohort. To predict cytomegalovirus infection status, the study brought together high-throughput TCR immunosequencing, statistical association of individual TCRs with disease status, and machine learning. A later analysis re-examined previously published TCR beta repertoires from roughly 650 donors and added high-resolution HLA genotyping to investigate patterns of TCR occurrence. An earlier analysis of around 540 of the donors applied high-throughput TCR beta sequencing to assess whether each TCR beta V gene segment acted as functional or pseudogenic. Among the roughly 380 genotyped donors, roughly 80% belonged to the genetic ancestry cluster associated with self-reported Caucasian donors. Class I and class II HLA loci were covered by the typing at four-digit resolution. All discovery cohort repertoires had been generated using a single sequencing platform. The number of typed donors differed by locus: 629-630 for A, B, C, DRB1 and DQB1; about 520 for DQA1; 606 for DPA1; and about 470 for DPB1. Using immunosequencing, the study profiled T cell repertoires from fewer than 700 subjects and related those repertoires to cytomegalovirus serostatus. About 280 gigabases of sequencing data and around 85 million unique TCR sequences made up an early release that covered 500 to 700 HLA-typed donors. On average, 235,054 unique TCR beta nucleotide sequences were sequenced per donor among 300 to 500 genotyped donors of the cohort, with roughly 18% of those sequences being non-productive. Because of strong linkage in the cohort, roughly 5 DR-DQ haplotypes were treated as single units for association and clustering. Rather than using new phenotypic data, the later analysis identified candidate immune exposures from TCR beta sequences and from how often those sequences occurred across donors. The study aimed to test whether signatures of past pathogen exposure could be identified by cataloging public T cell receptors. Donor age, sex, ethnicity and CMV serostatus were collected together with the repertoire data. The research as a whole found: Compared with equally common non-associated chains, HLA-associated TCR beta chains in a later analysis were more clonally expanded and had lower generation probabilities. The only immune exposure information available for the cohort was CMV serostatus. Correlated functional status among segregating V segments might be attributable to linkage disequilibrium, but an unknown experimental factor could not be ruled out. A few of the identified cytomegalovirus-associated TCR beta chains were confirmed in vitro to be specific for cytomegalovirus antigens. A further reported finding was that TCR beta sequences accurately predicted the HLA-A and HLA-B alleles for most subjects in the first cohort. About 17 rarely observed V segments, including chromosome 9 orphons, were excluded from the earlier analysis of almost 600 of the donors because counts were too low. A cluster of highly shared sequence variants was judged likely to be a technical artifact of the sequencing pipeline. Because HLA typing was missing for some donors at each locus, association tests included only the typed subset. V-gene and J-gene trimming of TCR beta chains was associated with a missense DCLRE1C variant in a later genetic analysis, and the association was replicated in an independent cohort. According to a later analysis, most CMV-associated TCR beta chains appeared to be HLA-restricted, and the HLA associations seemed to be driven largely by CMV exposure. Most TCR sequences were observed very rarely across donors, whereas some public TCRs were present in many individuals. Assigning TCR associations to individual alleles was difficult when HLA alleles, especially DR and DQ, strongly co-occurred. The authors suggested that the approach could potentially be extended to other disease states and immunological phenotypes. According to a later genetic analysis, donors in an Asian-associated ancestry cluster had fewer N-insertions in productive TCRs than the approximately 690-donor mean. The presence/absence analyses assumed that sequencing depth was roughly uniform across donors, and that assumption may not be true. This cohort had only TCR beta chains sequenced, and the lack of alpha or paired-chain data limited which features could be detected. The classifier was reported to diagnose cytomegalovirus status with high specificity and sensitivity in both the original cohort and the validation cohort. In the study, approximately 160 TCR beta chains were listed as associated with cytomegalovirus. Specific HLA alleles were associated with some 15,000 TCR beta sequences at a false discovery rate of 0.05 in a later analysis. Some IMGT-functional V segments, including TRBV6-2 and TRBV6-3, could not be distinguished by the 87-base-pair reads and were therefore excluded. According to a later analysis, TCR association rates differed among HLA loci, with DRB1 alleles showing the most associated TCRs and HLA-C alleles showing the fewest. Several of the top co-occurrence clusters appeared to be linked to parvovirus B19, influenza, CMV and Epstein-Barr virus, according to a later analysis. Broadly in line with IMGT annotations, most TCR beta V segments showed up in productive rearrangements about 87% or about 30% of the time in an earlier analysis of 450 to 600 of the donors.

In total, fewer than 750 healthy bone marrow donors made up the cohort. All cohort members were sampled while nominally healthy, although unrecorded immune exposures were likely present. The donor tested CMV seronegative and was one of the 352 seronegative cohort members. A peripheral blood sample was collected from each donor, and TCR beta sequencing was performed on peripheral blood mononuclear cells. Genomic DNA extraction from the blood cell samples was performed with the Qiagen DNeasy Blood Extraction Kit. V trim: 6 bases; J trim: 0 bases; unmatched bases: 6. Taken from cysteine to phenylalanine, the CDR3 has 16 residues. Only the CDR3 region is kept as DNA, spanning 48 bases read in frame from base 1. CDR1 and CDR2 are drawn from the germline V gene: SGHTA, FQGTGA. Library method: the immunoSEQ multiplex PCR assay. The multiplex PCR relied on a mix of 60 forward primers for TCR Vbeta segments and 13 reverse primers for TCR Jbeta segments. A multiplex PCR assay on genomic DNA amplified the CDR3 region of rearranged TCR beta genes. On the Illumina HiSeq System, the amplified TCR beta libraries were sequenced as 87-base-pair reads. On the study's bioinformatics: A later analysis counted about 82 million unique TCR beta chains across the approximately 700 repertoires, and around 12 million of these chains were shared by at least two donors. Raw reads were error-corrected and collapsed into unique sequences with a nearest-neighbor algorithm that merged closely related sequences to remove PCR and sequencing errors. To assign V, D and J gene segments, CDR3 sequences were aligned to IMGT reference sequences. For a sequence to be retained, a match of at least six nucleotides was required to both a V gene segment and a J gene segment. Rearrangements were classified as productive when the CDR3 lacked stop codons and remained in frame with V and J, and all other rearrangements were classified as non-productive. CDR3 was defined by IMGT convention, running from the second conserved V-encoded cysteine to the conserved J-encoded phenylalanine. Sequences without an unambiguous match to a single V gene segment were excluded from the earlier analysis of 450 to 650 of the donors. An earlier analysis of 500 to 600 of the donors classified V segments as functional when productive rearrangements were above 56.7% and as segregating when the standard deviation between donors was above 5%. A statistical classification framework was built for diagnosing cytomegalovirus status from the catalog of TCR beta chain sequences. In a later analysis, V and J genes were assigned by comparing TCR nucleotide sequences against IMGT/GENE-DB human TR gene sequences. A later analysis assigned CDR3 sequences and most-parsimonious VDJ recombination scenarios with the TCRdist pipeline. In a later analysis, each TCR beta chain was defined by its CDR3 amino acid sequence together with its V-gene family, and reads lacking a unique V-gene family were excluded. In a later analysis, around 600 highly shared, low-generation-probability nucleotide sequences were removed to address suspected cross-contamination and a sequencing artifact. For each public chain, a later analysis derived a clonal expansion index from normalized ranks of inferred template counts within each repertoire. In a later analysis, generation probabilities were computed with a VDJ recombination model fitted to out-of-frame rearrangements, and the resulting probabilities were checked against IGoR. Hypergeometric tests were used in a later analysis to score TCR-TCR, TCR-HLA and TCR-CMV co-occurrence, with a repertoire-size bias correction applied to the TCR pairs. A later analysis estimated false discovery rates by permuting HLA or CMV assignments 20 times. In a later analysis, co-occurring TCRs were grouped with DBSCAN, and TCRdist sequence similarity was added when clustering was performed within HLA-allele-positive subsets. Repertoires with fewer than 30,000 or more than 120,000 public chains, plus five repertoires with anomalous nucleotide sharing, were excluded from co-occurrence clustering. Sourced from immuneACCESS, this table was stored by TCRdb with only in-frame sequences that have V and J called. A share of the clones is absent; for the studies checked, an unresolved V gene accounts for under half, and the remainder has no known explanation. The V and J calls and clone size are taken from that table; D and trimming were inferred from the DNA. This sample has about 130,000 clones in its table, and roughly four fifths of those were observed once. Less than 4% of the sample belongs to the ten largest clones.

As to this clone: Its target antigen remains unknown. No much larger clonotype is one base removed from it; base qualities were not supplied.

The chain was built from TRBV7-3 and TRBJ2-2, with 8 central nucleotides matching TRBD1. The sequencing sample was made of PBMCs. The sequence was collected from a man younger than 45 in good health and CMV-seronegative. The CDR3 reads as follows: CASRSRQGTNTGELFF. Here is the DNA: TGTGCCAGCAGAAGTAGACAGGGGACGAACACCGGGGAGCTGTTTTTT. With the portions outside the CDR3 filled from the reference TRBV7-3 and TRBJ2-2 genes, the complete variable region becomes GAGVSQTPSNKVTEKGKYVELRCDPISGHTALYWYRQSLGQGPEFLIYFQGTGAADDSGLPNDRFFAVRPEGSVSTLKIQRTERGDSAVYLCASRSRQGTNTGELFFGEGSRLTVL.